The sequence of this T cell receptor (beta chain) was determined in a study of Ad26.COV2.S vaccination and SARS-CoV-2 variants. As to treatment: around 19 received Ad26.COV2.S at low or high dose, single or two shots; roughly 5 received placebo; per-sample allocation not given. At day 63 after the first vaccine or placebo injection, samples were drawn. In Boston, the donor was an adult between 18-55 years of age. Wuhan-strain SARS-CoV-2 spike was expressed by the Ad26 vector that made up the vaccine. This clone was found a few times. J lost 1 base, V lost 5 bases, and 3 bases had no gene match. The CDR3 consists of 16 residues. The germline V gene encodes CDR1 ENHRY and CDR2 SYGVKD. Sequenced by immunoSEQ multiplex PCR; TCRdb stores in-frame clones only, minus some. The profile shows hundreds of thousands of clones, approximately 90% of them singletons.

This TCR was recovered from a person aged 18-65 years who received the Ad26.COV2.S COVID-19 vaccine or a placebo. This sample comprised peripheral blood, obtained in a trial of Ad26.COV2.S vaccine versus placebo. This chain uses TRBV10-3 with TRBJ1-6, with 9 bases identical to TRBD1. The CDR3 nucleotides are TGTGCCATCAGTCCCGGGACAGGGTCCTATAATTCACCCCTCCACTTT. It encodes CAISPGTGSYNSPLHF.